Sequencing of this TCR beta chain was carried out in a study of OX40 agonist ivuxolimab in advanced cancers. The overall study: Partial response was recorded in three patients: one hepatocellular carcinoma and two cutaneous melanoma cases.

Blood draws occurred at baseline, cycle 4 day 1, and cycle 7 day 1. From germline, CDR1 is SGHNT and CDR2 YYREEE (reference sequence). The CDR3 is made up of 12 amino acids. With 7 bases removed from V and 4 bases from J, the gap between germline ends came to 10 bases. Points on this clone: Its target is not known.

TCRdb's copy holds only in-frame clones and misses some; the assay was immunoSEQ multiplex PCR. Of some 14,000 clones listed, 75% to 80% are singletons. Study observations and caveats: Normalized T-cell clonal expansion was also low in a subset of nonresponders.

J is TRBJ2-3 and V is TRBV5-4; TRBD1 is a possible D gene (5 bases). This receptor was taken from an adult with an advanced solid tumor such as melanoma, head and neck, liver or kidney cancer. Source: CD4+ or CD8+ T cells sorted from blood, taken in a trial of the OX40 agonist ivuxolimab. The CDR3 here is CASQGAADTQYF. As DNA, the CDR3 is TGTGCCAGCCAGGGCGCTGCAGATACGCAGTATTTT.